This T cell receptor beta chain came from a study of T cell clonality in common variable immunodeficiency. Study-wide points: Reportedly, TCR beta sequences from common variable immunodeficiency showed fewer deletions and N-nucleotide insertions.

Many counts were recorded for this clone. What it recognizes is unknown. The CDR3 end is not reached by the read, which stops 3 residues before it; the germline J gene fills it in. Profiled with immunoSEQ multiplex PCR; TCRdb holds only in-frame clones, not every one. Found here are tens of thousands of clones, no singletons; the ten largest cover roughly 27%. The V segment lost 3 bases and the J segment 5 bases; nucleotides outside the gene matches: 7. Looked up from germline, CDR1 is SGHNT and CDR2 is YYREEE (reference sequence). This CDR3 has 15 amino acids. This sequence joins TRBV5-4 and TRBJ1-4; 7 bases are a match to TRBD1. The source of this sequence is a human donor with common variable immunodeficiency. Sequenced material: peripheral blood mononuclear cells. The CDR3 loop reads CASSSGQAPNEKLFF. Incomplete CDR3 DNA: TGTGCCAGCAGCTCCGGACAGGCCCCAAATGAAAAA.